The 32 T cell receptor beta chains below were found in one sample sequenced in a study of blood T cells in healthy people across ages. It was with a sample-barcoded 5' primer and a J-beta primer mix that a second PCR of roughly 7 to 12 cycles was run. TCRdb fed the 5' RACE reads into MiXCR, producing one record per CDR3 protein. The sample consists of about 1.8 million distinct CDR3 sequences, roughly 50% of them appearing once. The sequencing sample was made of blood. Source of these receptors: a woman aged 40 to 55 in good health.

The V and J genes are TRBV6-5 and TRBJ1-4, with D perhaps TRBD1 (5 bases). CDR3 length: 15 amino acids. Germline V gene sequence: CDR1 MNHEY, CDR2 SVGAGI. Trimming pared 5 bases from V and 11 bases from J, leaving 21 bases between. The DNA of the CDR3 is TGTGCCAGCAGTGAACCGGGACTGGGAATGATCAAACTGTTTTTT. Protein product: CASSEPGLGMIKLFF.

This CDR3 is CASSKTSGGAKETQYF. Written as DNA, the CDR3 is TGTGCCAGCAGCAAGACTAGCGGGGGGGCAAAAGAGACCCAGTACTTC. The chain has TRBV11-2 and TRBJ2-5; TRBD2 aligns across 14 bases. V shed 5 bases and J 3 bases; nucleotides not matched to a gene: 5. Germline values: CDR1 SGHAT, CDR2 FQNNGV. The CDR3 loop spans 16 amino acids.

Only a few counts were recorded for this clonotype. J is TRBJ1-4 and V is TRBV10-2; the match to TRBD1 covers 7 bases. This CDR3 is 18 amino acids long. The V and J ends lost 3 bases and 1 base, in that order; junction bases with no gene match: 11. The germline CDR1 and CDR2 sequences are WSHSY and SAAADI. CDR3 sequence (DNA): TGCGCCAGCAGTGACGGTCGGAGGACAGGTGGAACTAATGAAAAACTGTTTTTT. This sequence encodes CASSDGRRTGGTNEKLFF.

The J gene is TRBJ1-1, the V gene TRBV10-3; TRBD1 matches at 7 bases. CDR1 and CDR2 (germline): ENHRY, SYGVKD. The CDR3 is 12 amino acids. With V trimmed by 6 bases and J by 7 bases, 5 bases remained unmatched. The CDR3, as DNA: TGTGCCATCAGGACAGGGTCTCATGAAGCTTTCTTT. It encodes CAIRTGSHEAFF.

The J gene is TRBJ2-4, the V gene TRBV7-2; TRBD1 or TRBD2 may be the D gene (5 bases each). The CDR3 sequence is 16 residues long. The V and J ends lost 1 base and 1 base respectively, with 11 bases between them. Germline CDR1 is SGHTA and CDR2 is FQGNSA. The CDR3 loop is CASSLGRWGAKNIQYF. The DNA for the CDR3 is TGTGCCAGCAGCTTAGGCAGGTGGGGGGCCAAAAACATTCAGTACTTC.

This clonotype was counted a few times. The chain is built from TRBV7-8 and TRBJ2-1, with a weak D call TRBD1 (6 bases). The CDR3 covers 11 residues. The germline V gene encodes CDR1 SGHVS and CDR2 FQNEAQ. Between the trimmed V and J ends, which lost 4 bases and 10 bases, there was a span of 8 bases. This CDR3 is CASSWTAEQFF. Here the CDR3 DNA reads TGTGCCAGCAGCTGGACAGCCGAGCAGTTCTTC.

This chain uses TRBV11-2 with TRBJ1-2, with no clear D. CDR1 and CDR2 from the germline V gene are SGHAT and FQNNGV. This CDR3 has 14 amino acids. Between the trimmed V and J ends, which lost 3 bases and 7 bases, there was a span of 15 bases. CDR3 sequence reads: CASSFRRVDGGYTF. CDR3 nucleotide sequence: TGTGCCAGCAGCTTCAGGAGGGTAGATGGTGGCTACACCTTC. Supplemented by reference TRBV11-2 and TRBJ1-2, the full variable domain reads EAGVAQSPRYKIIEKRQSVAFWCNPISGHATLYWYQQILGQGPKLLIQFQNNGVVDDSQLPKDRFSAERLKGVDSTLKIQPAKLEDSAVYLCASSFRRVDGGYTFGSGTRLTVV.

The chain recombines TRBV4-1 with TRBJ2-3, with 10 bases identical to TRBD2. This CDR3 has 13 amino acids. V was pared by 3 bases and J by 11 bases, with 5 bases of the junction left unmatched. Germline V gene lookup returns CDR1 MGHRA and CDR2 YSYEKL. This CDR3 is CASSQGLAGGQYF. CDR3 DNA sequence: TGCGCCAGCAGCCAGGGATTAGCGGGGGGGCAGTATTTT.

J is TRBJ1-5 and V is TRBV12-3 or TRBV12-4, with D perhaps TRBD1 (5 bases). Trimming took 4 bases from V and 6 from J, leaving 13 bases between them. The CDR3 loop spans 14 amino acids. CDR3 sequence reads: CASSSETGAQPQHF. The CDR3 coding sequence is TGTGCCAGCAGTTCGGAAACAGGAGCTCAGCCCCAGCATTTT.

The rearrangement links TRBV20-1 to TRBJ2-4, with D tentatively TRBD2 (6 bases). TRBJ2-5 explains the end of the DNA better; the J call may be wrong. The germline gives CDR1 DFQATT, CDR2 SNEGSKA (reference sequence). The CDR3 runs to 15 residues. The CDR3 nucleotides are TGCAGTGCTAGACAGCCGGGACTCAGACAAGAGACCCAGTACTTC. This gives the protein CSARQPGLRQETQYF.

Many counts were recorded for this clonotype. The rearrangement joins TRBV7-2 to TRBJ2-5; no clear D gene. CDR3 size: 13 residues. The ends were cut back, 4 bases at V and 5 bases at J, with 11 bases in the middle. Germline V gene data show CDR1 as SGHTA and CDR2 as FQGNSA. CDR3 DNA: TGTGCCAGCAGCTCCTCTGGGGTTGAGACCCAGTACTTC. Translated, it gives CASSSSGVETQYF. The entire variable domain, with the rest obtained from reference TRBV7-2 and TRBJ2-5, is as follows: GAGVSQSPSNKVTEKGKDVELRCDPISGHTALYWYRQSLGQGLEFLIYFQGNSAPDKSGLPSDRFSAERTGGSVSTLTIQRTQQEDSAVYLCASSSSGVETQYFGPGTRLLVL.

The sample holds a few counts of this clonotype. The rearrangement uses TRBV3-1 and TRBJ1-6, with D tentatively TRBD1 (6 bases). This CDR3 contains 16 residues. Per the germline V gene, CDR1 is LGHDT and CDR2 is YNNKEL (reference sequence). Trimming removed 3 bases at V and 9 bases at J, with 18 bases between. The CDR3 region is CASSHFRQAEISPLHF. Here the CDR3 DNA reads TGTGCCAGCAGCCACTTCCGACAGGCGGAGATTTCACCCCTCCACTTT.

V gene TRBV6-2 or TRBV6-3 combines with J gene TRBJ2-5; no clear D gene. V dropped 5 bases and J dropped 11 bases, with 18 bases sitting between them. The germline V gene encodes CDR1 MNHEY and CDR2 SVGEGT. The CDR3 totals 13 residues. CDR3 in DNA: TGTGCCAGCAGTCGGCCCCTTAACAATGAGCAGTACTTC. Encoded protein: CASSRPLNNEQYF.

The chain couples TRBV9 to TRBJ1-6; D might be TRBD1 (5 bases). The germline gives CDR1 SGDLS, CDR2 YYNGEE. There are 16 residues in the CDR3. Trimming shortened V by 5 bases and J by 6 bases, and 18 bases separated the two germline ends. The CDR3 loop is CASSRSGTSLNSPLHF. The CDR3 nucleotides are TGTGCCAGCAGTCGTTCCGGGACGAGTCTTAATTCACCCCTCCACTTT.

The rearrangement links TRBV6-2 or TRBV6-3 to TRBJ2-5, with 8 bases matching TRBD2. Germline lookup yields CDR1 MNHEY and CDR2 SVGEGT. J gave up 11 bases and V 4 bases, and 15 bases lay outside the gene matches. The CDR3 length is 15 residues. The CDR3 DNA reads as TGTGCCAGCAGTTTTTTAGCGACTAGCGCATACAAGCAGTACTTC. Its translation: CASSFLATSAYKQYF.

The chain employs TRBV5-1 and TRBJ2-7; D unresolved. V was cut by 6 bases and J by 3 bases, with 10 bases left in between. This CDR3 is 12 amino acids long. Germline lookup yields CDR1 SGHRS and CDR2 YFSETQ. CDR3 DNA: TGCGCCAGCAAAAAGGAGTTCTACGAGCAGTACTTC. This gives the protein CASKKEFYEQYF.

The chain couples TRBV29-1 to TRBJ1-4, with D unresolved. CDR3 length equals 13 residues. The germline V gene encodes CDR1 SQVTM and CDR2 ANQGSEA. The V and J ends lost 4 bases and 8 bases respectively, with 14 bases between them. The CDR3 DNA is TGCAGCGTTGCCGTACTGGTAACCGAAAAACTGTTTTTT. This translates into CSVAVLVTEKLFF. The full variable domain, with the rest looked up from reference TRBV29-1 and TRBJ1-4, is SAVISQKPSRDICQRGTSLTIQCQVDSQVTMMFWYRQQPGQSLTLIATANQGSEATYESGFVIDKFPISRPNLTFSTLTVSNMSPEDSSIYLCSVAVLVTEKLFFGSGTQLSVL.

This clonotype came up a few times. CDR3 region: CASSFSGTGGNEQFF. The CDR3 nucleotides read TGTGCCAGCAGCTTCTCCGGGACAGGGGGGAATGAGCAGTTCTTC. This chain connects TRBV7-2 to TRBJ2-1, with 11 bases fitting TRBD1. V shed 3 bases and J 7 bases; nucleotides not matched to a gene: 5. CDR3 length equals 15 residues. Germline V gene data show CDR1 as SGHTA and CDR2 as FQGNSA.

This clonotype has just a few counts. This chain uses TRBV11-2 with TRBJ2-1; D tentatively fits TRBD1 or TRBD2 (5 bases each). The CDR3 is 17 residues long. The V end lost 8 bases, the J end lost 8 bases, and 28 bases lay between the germline ends. The germline V gene has CDR1 SGHAT and CDR2 FQNNGV. The CDR3 sequence is CASWTMGSGTYRDEQFF. CDR3 nucleotides: TGTGCCAGCTGGACAATGGGCTCAGGGACCTACCGCGATGAGCAGTTCTTC.

This clonotype was counted between two and nine times. V is TRBV7-2 and J is TRBJ2-3, with D perhaps TRBD2 (5 bases). V was clipped by 5 bases and J by 6 bases, with 15 bases between them. This CDR3 region has 14 residues. The germline gives CDR1 SGHTA, CDR2 FQGNSA. The CDR3: CASSPYGVTDTQYF. DNA of the CDR3: TGTGCCAGCAGCCCGTACGGGGTCACCGATACGCAGTATTTT.

V gene TRBV10-3 combines with J gene TRBJ1-1; 9 bases line up with TRBD1. V trimming: 6 bases; J trimming: 11 bases; junction bases outside the gene matches: 13. The CDR3 loop spans 14 amino acids. Germline CDR1 reads ENHRY; CDR2 reads SYGVKD. This chain's CDR3 is CAISDFRDRVHAFF. The CDR3 region has the DNA TGTGCCATCAGCGACTTCCGGGACAGGGTACATGCTTTCTTT.

The CDR3 DNA is TGTGCCAGCCGCTCCTTCCCCTACGAGCAGTACTTC. This codes for CASRSFPYEQYF. This chain links TRBV28 with TRBJ2-5; D not certain. The last part of the DNA fits TRBJ2-7 better; the J call may be wrong. Germline loops: CDR1 MDHEN, CDR2 SYDVKM. The CDR3 totals 12 residues.

The CDR3 region is CAVAGGQETQFF. For the CDR3, the DNA is TGTGCCGTAGCGGGGGGGCAAGAGACCCAGTTCTTC. The chain links TRBV10-3 to TRBJ2-5; 11 bases match TRBD2. The J call may be wrong; the DNA end is better matched by TRBJ2-1. CDR1 is ENHRY and CDR2 is SYGVKD in the germline V gene. The CDR3 has 12 residues.

This clonotype was found a few times. This CDR3 is CASSLVTGNGYTF. For the CDR3, the DNA is TGTGCCAGCAGTTTAGTCACAGGGAATGGCTACACCTTC. The rearrangement links TRBV12-3 or TRBV12-4 to TRBJ1-2; possible D gene TRBD1, 6 bases. The CDR3 spans 13 residues. V dropped 1 base and J dropped 6 bases, with 9 bases sitting between them.

This clonotype was counted once. CDR3 in DNA: TGCGCCAGCAGCCAAGGGCCTAGCGGGGACGAGCAGTACTTC. Translating gives CASSQGPSGDEQYF. V gene TRBV4-3 combines with J gene TRBJ2-7; TRBD2 agrees at 9 bases. This CDR3 contains 14 residues. CDR1 and CDR2 from the germline V gene are LGHNA and YSLEER. V lost 1 base, J lost 5 bases, and 3 bases stayed unmatched.

The chain is built from TRBV29-1 and TRBJ1-2; D is ambiguous. Trimming removed 4 bases from V and 4 bases from J, with 16 bases in between. Germline V gene data show CDR1 as SQVTM and CDR2 as ANQGSEA. This CDR3 is built from 14 residues. CDR3: CSVAEFLTSYGYTF. CDR3 DNA: TGCAGCGTTGCCGAATTCTTAACAAGCTATGGCTACACCTTC.

This clonotype came up once. The chain joins TRBV10-3 to TRBJ1-1; maybe TRBD1 (6 bases). The germline gives CDR1 ENHRY, CDR2 SYGVKD. V was pared by 4 bases and J by 4 bases, with 10 bases between. The CDR3 has 13 residues. This chain's CDR3 is CAISGGGTTEAFF. The CDR3 coding sequence is TGTGCCATCAGTGGTGGGGGCACCACTGAAGCTTTCTTT.

This chain uses TRBV28 with TRBJ2-4; 9 bases match TRBD2. Trimming removed 5 bases from V and 13 bases from J; junction bases left unmatched: 6. The CDR3 sequence is 12 residues long. The germline gives CDR1 MDHEN, CDR2 SYDVKM. For the CDR3, the DNA is TGTGCCAGCAGTCTGGTAGCGGGGGTACAGTACTTC. It encodes CASSLVAGVQYF. Full variable domain (remainder filled in from reference TRBV28 and TRBJ2-4): DVKVTQSSRYLVKRTGEKVFLECVQDMDHENMFWYRQDPGLGLRLIYFSYDVKMKEKGDIPEGYSVSREKKERFSLILESASTNQTSMYLCASSLVAGVQYFGAGTRLSVL.

The chain carries TRBV4-2 and TRBJ1-1; D may be TRBD1 (5 bases). The CDR3 extends over 14 amino acids. The V end lost 3 bases, the J end lost 5 bases, and 13 bases lay between the germline ends. Germline values: CDR1 LGHNA, CDR2 YNFKEQ. Written as DNA, the CDR3 is TGTGCCAGCAGCCACCCGGGGGACTCTACTGAAGCTTTCTTT. Protein sequence: CASSHPGDSTEAFF.

The chain joins TRBV18 to TRBJ2-3; 9 bases align to TRBD1. CDR1 is KGHSH and CDR2 is LQKENI in the germline V gene. The CDR3 loop spans 16 amino acids. The V and J ends lost 6 bases and 2 bases, in that order; junction bases with no gene match: 9. The CDR3 region is CASSAVGQGFTDTQYF. DNA for the CDR3: TGTGCCAGCTCGGCCGTGGGACAGGGCTTCACAGATACGCAGTATTTT.

This chain connects TRBV12-3 or TRBV12-4 to TRBJ2-1; D remains unclear. The CDR3 totals 15 residues. Between the trimmed V and J ends, which lost 6 bases and 3 bases, there was a span of 15 bases. The CDR3 coding sequence is TGTGCCAGCAGCCCCAGTCCGTTAAACTACAATGAGCAGTTCTTC. It specifies CASSPSPLNYNEQFF.

The chain recombines TRBV6-5 with TRBJ2-7; the match to TRBD1 covers 9 bases. CDR3 length equals 16 residues. CDR1 is MNHEY, CDR2 SVGAGI, per germline. V gave up 4 bases and J gave up 1 base; unmatched junction bases: 8. The CDR3 bases are TGTGCCAGCAGTTCTCGGACAGGGGTGGGTTCCTACGAGCAGTACTTC. Its protein product is CASSSRTGVGSYEQYF.